This T cell receptor beta chain appears in the sequencing data of a study of T cell repertoires in cytomegalovirus infection. TCRdb re-called the reads with MiXCR, one entry per CDR3 protein. The sample carries under 250,000 distinct CDR3 sequences, 6.5% recorded once. This clonotype was seen repeatedly, ten times or more. Trimming removed 4 bases from V and 6 bases from J, with 18 bases in between. Germline V gene data show CDR1 as LGHNA and CDR2 as YSLEER. The CDR3 totals 16 residues. The TCR was taken from a human donor in good health (CMV status not recorded). Some clones in this sample may be carry-over from other donors' samples. This chain uses TRBV4-3 with TRBJ2-2, with D possibly being TRBD1 or TRBD2 (6 bases each). Sequencing was performed on PBMCs. The CDR3 DNA sequence: TGCGCCAGCAGCCCCGGTGGGACGGGGGCCCCCGGGGAGCTGTTTTTT. Its translation: CASSPGGTGAPGELFF.